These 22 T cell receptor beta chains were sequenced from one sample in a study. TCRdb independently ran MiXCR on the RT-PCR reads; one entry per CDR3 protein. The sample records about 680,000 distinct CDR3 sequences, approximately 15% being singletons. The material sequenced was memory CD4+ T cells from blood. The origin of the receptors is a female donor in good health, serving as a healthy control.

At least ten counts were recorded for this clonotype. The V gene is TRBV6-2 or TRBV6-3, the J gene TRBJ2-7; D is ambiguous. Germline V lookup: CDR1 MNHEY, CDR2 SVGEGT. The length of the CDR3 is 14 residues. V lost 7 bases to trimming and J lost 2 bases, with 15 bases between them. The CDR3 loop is CASIRRLGTYEQYF. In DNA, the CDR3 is TGTGCCAGCATTCGGCGTTTGGGGACCTACGAGCAGTACTTC.

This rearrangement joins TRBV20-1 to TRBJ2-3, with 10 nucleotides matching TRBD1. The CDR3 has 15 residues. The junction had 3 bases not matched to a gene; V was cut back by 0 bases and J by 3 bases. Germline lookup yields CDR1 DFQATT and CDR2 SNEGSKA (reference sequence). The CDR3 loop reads CSARDWGQGTDTQYF. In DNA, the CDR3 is TGCAGTGCTAGAGATTGGGGACAGGGGACAGATACGCAGTATTTT.

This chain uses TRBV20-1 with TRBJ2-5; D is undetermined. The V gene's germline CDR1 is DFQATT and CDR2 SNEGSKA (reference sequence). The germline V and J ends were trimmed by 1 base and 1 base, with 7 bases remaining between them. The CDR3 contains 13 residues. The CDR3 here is CSARVTGQETQYF. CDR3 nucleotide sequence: TGCAGTGCTAGAGTTACGGGCCAAGAGACCCAGTACTTC.

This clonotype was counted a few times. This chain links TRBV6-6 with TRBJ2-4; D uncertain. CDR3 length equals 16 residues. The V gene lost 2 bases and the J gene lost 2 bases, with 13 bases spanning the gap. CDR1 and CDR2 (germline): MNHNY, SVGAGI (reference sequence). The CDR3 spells CASSYPVLVTKNIQYF. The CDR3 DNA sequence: TGTGCCAGCAGTTACCCTGTCTTGGTAACCAAAAACATTCAGTACTTC.

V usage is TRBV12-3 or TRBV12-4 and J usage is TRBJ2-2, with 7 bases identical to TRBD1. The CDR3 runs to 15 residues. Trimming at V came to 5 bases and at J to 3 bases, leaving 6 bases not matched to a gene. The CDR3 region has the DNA TGTGCCAGCAGTCAAACAGGGGACCACACCGGGGAGCTGTTTTTT. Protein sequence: CASSQTGDHTGELFF.

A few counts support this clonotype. In DNA form, the CDR3 reads TGCAGTGCTAGAGATATGGGGGCGCCCACTGAAGCTTTCTTT. Translating gives CSARDMGAPTEAFF. V gene TRBV20-1 combines with J gene TRBJ1-1; D may be TRBD1 (6 bases). This CDR3 is built from 14 residues. V dropped 0 bases and J dropped 4 bases, with 12 bases sitting between them. Germline assignment: CDR1 DFQATT and CDR2 SNEGSKA (reference sequence).

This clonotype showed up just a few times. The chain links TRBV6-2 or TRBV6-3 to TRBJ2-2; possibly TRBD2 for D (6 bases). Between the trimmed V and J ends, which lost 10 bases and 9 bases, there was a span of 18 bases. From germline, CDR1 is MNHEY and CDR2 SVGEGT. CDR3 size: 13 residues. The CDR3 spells CATSGVGNRELFF. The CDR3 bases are TGTGCCACCTCGGGGGTCGGCAACAGGGAGCTGTTTTTT.

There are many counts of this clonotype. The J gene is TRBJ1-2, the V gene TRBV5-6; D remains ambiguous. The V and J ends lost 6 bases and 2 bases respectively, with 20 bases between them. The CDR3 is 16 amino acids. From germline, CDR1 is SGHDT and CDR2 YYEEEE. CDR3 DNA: TGTGCCAGCACGGGGATACAAGGGCCAAGGAACTATGGCTACACCTTC. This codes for CASTGIQGPRNYGYTF.

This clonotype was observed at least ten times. The CDR3 nucleotides are TGCGCCAGCAGCTACGGGACAGACGTTAACTATGGCTACACCTTC. The encoded protein is CASSYGTDVNYGYTF. This chain connects TRBV4-3 to TRBJ1-2; 7 positions agree with TRBD1. The V and J ends lost 5 bases and 1 base, in that order; junction bases with no gene match: 7. Germline CDR1 is LGHNA and CDR2 is YSLEER. The CDR3 is 15 amino acids.

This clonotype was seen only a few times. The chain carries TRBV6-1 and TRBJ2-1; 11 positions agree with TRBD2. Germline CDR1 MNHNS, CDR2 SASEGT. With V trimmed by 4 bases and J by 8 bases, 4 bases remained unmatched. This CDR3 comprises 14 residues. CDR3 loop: CASSVLAGAHEQFF. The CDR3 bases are TGTGCCAGCAGTGTACTAGCGGGAGCCCATGAGCAGTTCTTC.

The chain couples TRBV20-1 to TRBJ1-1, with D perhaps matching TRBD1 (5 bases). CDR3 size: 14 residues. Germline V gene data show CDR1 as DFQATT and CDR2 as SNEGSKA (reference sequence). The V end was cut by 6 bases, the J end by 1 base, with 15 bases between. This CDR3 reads CSARTGTWNTEAFF. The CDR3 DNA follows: TGCAGTGCCAGGACCGGGACTTGGAACACTGAAGCTTTCTTT.

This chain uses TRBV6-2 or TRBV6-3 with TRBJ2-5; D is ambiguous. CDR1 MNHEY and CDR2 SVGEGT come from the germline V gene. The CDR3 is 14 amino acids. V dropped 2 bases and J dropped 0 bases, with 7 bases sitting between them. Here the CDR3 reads CASSYIGYQETQYF. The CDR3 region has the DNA TGTGCCAGCAGTTACATAGGGTACCAAGAGACCCAGTACTTC.

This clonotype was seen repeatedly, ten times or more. Written as DNA, the CDR3 is TGTGCCAGCAGCCCCATAGCGGGAGGGCTCTCCTCCTACGAGCAGTACTTC. Its translation is CASSPIAGGLSSYEQYF. The J gene is TRBJ2-7, the V gene TRBV4-2, with 11 nucleotides matching TRBD2. This CDR3 has 17 amino acids. In germline, CDR1 is LGHNA, CDR2 YNFKEQ. Losses at the gene ends were 4 bases for V and 0 bases for J; bases not matched to a gene: 8.

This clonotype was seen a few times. CDR3 loop: CASSYDRGLEQYF. The CDR3 DNA follows: TGTGCCAGCAGTTACGACAGGGGGCTCGAGCAGTACTTC. The genes are TRBV6-2 or TRBV6-3 and TRBJ2-7, with 10 bases fitting TRBD1. J was trimmed by 6 bases and V by 2 bases; bases with no gene match: 1. The CDR3 consists of 13 residues. Germline lookup yields CDR1 MNHEY and CDR2 SVGEGT.

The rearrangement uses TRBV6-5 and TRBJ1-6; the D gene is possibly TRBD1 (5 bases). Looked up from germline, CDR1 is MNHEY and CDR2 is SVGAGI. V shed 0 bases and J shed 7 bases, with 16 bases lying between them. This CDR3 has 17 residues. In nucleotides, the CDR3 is TGTGCCAGCAGTTACTCGATAGGCTACCAGGGAAATTCACCCCTCCACTTT. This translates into CASSYSIGYQGNSPLHF.

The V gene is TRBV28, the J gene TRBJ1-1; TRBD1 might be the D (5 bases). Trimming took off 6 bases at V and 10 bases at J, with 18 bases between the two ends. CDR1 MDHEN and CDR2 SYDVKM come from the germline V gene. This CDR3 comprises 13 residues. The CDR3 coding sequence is TGTGCCAGCAGACCCGTTTTTGGGGCGAGAGCTTTCTTT. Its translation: CASRPVFGARAFF.

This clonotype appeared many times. The CDR3 coding sequence is TGTGCCAGCAGCCCACGGATCCGGGAGCAGTTCTTC. It yields the protein CASSPRIREQFF. The V call is TRBV7-2, the J call TRBJ2-1; D is unclear. In germline, CDR1 is SGHTA, CDR2 FQGNSA. The CDR3 spans 12 residues. V was trimmed by 5 bases and J by 10 bases, leaving 12 bases between them.

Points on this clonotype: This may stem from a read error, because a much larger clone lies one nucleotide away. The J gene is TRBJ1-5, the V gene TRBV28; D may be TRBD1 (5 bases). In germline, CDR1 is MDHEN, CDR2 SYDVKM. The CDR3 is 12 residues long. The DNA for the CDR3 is TGTTCCAGCAGTTTAGGGGATCAGCCCCAGCATTTT. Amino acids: CSSSLGDQPQHF.

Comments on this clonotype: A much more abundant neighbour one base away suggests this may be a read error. CDR3 coding DNA: TGTGCCAGCAGTTACGACGGGTTAGACTACGAGCAGTACTTC. It codes for CASSYDGLDYEQYF. The chain uses TRBV6-5 and TRBJ2-7, with D unresolved. Germline assignment: CDR1 MNHEY and CDR2 SVGAGI. V was clipped by 2 bases and J by 3 bases, with 11 bases between them. The CDR3 covers 14 residues.

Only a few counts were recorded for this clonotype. The CDR3 spells CSATRTSGTGELFF. CDR3 DNA sequence: TGCAGTGCTACGAGGACTAGCGGGACCGGGGAGCTGTTTTTT. The V and J genes are TRBV20-1 and TRBJ2-2; 11 bases are shared with TRBD2. Trimming removed 4 bases from V and 5 bases from J; junction bases left unmatched: 3. This CDR3 comprises 14 residues. In germline, CDR1 is DFQATT, CDR2 SNEGSKA (reference sequence).

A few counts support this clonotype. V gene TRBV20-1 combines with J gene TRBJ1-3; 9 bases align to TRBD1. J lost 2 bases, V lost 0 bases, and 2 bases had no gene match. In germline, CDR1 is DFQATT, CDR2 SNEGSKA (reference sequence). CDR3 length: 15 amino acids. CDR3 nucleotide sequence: TGCAGTGCTAGAGACAGGGACAGGGCTGGAAACACCATATATTTT. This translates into CSARDRDRAGNTIYF.

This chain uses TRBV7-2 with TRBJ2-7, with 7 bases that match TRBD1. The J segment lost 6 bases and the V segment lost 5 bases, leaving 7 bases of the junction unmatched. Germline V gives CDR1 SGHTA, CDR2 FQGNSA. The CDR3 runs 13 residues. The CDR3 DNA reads TGTGCCAGCAGCGACAGGGTTTCGGGCGAGCAGTACTTC. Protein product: CASSDRVSGEQYF.